The 25 T cell receptor beta chains listed next were all sequenced from one sample in a study of blood T cell repertoires in COVID-19. Generated by immunoSEQ multiplex PCR, the TCRdb table keeps only in-frame clones and is missing some. The table includes roughly 250,000 clones, approximately 85% detected once. The sample consisted of PBMCs or T cells enriched from blood (not recorded which). These receptor sequences come from a woman in her twenties or thirties who had recovered from COVID-19.

This rearrangement joins TRBV27 to TRBJ2-1; 8 positions agree with TRBD1. V lost 5 bases to trimming and J lost 7 bases; unmatched junction nucleotides: 13. Per the germline V gene, CDR1 is MNHEY and CDR2 is SMNVEV (reference sequence). This CDR3 has 16 residues. CDR3 residues: CASSPRDRTMLNEQFF. In nucleotides, the CDR3 is TGTGCCAGCAGTCCGAGGGACAGGACTATGCTGAATGAGCAGTTCTTC.

J is TRBJ2-2 and V is TRBV5-6; 7 bases are shared with TRBD1. Trimming took 2 bases from V and 3 from J; bases not matched to a gene: 7. The CDR3 totals 16 residues. Germline V CDR1 and CDR2: SGHDT, YYEEEE. The CDR3 spells CASSFGQVRYTGELFF. CDR3 nucleotides: TGTGCCAGCAGCTTCGGACAGGTTAGGTACACCGGGGAGCTGTTTTTT. Based on the CDR3 plus reference TRBV5-6 and TRBJ2-2, the full variable domain is DAGVTQSPTHLIKTRGQQVTLRCSPKSGHDTVSWYQQALGQGPQFIFQYYEEEERQRGNFPDRFSGHQFPNYSSELNVNALLLGDSALYLCASSFGQVRYTGELFFGEGSRLTVL.

The chain recombines TRBV7-9 with TRBJ1-1; D is uncertain. V was clipped by 5 bases and J by 10 bases, with 11 bases between them. CDR1 and CDR2 (germline): SEHNR, FQNEAQ (reference sequence). There are 11 residues in the CDR3. CDR3 in amino acids: CASSMLRGAFF. DNA of the CDR3: TGTGCCAGCAGCATGCTGCGCGGAGCTTTCTTT.

The gene calls are TRBV18 and TRBJ1-1, with D tentatively TRBD1 (5 bases). CDR1 KGHSH and CDR2 LQKENI come from the germline V gene. The CDR3 runs 15 residues. Trimming cost V 6 bases and J 1 base, with 15 bases left between them. The CDR3 DNA is TGTGCCAGCTCGGGGACTGCCGTGGAGAACACTGAAGCTTTCTTT. This sequence encodes CASSGTAVENTEAFF.

The chain is built from TRBV19 and TRBJ2-2; TRBD2 matches 9 bases. Germline CDR1 LNHDA, CDR2 SQIVND (reference sequence). Trimming at V came to 3 bases and at J to 6 bases, leaving 8 bases not matched to a gene. CDR3 length equals 16 residues. The CDR3 sequence: CASSMGGRASAGELFF. The DNA for the CDR3 is TGTGCCAGTAGTATGGGCGGGAGGGCCTCTGCCGGGGAGCTGTTTTTT.

The gene calls are TRBV3-1 (or the pseudogene TRBV3-2) and TRBJ2-1, with 7 bases identical to TRBD2. CDR1 LGHDT and CDR2 YNNKEL come from the germline V gene (reference sequence). Trimming cost V 0 bases and J 4 bases; bases outside gene matches: 9. The CDR3 is made up of 17 amino acids. This CDR3 reads CASSQEGAAGVYNEQFF. In nucleotides, the CDR3 is TGTGCCAGCAGCCAAGAAGGGGCTGCGGGGGTATACAATGAGCAGTTCTTC.

The genes are TRBV10-3 and TRBJ1-2; D is undetermined. V was trimmed by 6 bases and J by 6 bases, leaving 11 bases between them. This CDR3 contains 12 residues. The germline gives CDR1 ENHRY, CDR2 SYGVKD. The CDR3 nucleotides read TGTGCCATCAGATGGCCAGTCAATGGCTACACCTTC. Translated: CAIRWPVNGYTF.

The chain recombines TRBV10-3 with TRBJ1-6, with D perhaps TRBD1 (6 bases). Germline V CDR1 and CDR2: ENHRY, SYGVKD. V lost 5 bases and J 2 bases, leaving 19 bases between the germline ends. This CDR3 has 18 residues. CDR3 in amino acids: CAISPLRQVGTYNSPLHF. As DNA, the CDR3 is TGTGCCATCAGTCCCCTGAGACAGGTCGGGACCTATAATTCACCCCTCCACTTT.

This clone was found once. The rearrangement joins TRBV5-1 to TRBJ1-6; the match to TRBD1 covers 7 bases. CDR3 size: 14 residues. With 3 bases clipped from V and 9 bases from J, the junction kept 6 bases outside the gene matches. CDR1 SGHRS and CDR2 YFSETQ come from the germline V gene. The CDR3 region is CASSSRQGTSPLHF. CDR3 sequence (DNA): TGCGCCAGCAGCTCGAGACAGGGAACTTCACCCCTCCACTTT.

This chain joins TRBV6-5 and TRBJ2-6, with D hard to call. The CDR3 has 14 residues. Germline V gene sequence: CDR1 MNHEY, CDR2 SVGAGI. Trimming stripped 7 bases from V and 0 bases from J, with 7 bases between. In nucleotides, the CDR3 is TGTGCCAGCACCCCCGGCTCTGGGGCCAACGTCCTGACTTTC. Protein product: CASTPGSGANVLTF.

The gene calls are TRBV29-1 and TRBJ2-2, with 11 bases identical to TRBD2. CDR1 and CDR2 from the germline V gene are SQVTM and ANQGSEA. The CDR3 covers 13 residues. J lost 6 bases, V lost 6 bases, and 3 bases had no gene match. The CDR3 DNA reads as TGCAGCGTAATAGCGGGAGGGCCCGGGGAGCTGTTTTTT. Translating gives CSVIAGGPGELFF.

This clone was recorded once. This chain uses TRBV11-2 with TRBJ1-3; possible D gene TRBD1, 5 bases. The CDR3 is 13 amino acids. The V and J ends lost 8 bases and 4 bases respectively, with 12 bases between them. CDR1 is SGHAT and CDR2 is FQNNGV in the germline V gene. This chain's CDR3 is CASLPGGGNTIYF. The CDR3 DNA reads TGTGCCAGCTTACCCGGGGGGGGAAACACCATATATTTT.

This clone was recorded a few times. The CDR3 region is CASSFPGRLHEQYF. CDR3 nucleotides: TGTGCCAGCAGTTTTCCCGGGAGGCTCCACGAGCAGTACTTC. The chain is built from TRBV28 and TRBJ2-7, with 7 bases aligning to TRBD2. This CDR3 spans 14 amino acids. V was pared by 3 bases and J by 5 bases, with 7 bases of the junction left unmatched. In germline, CDR1 is MDHEN, CDR2 SYDVKM.

The chain links TRBV12-3 or TRBV12-4 to TRBJ1-2; TRBD1 matches 7 bases. The V and J ends lost 7 bases and 8 bases, in that order; junction bases with no gene match: 7. This CDR3 contains 12 residues. In nucleotides, the CDR3 is TGTGCCAGCACGGGGACAGAGTGGGGCTACACCTTC. Its translation: CASTGTEWGYTF.

The chain combines TRBV7-6 with TRBJ2-7; 8 nucleotides match TRBD2. The V gene end was trimmed by 0 bases and the J gene end by 4 bases; junction bases not matched to a gene: 2. Per germline, CDR1 SGHVS and CDR2 FNYEAQ. There are 14 residues in the CDR3. The DNA of the CDR3 is TGTGCCAGCAGCTTAGCGGCTAGCGGGTACGAGCAGTACTTC. This sequence encodes CASSLAASGYEQYF.

V gene TRBV5-1 combines with J gene TRBJ1-2; possible D gene TRBD1, 5 bases. From germline, CDR1 is SGHRS and CDR2 YFSETQ. CDR3 length equals 13 residues. Trimming took 0 bases from V and 7 from J, leaving 10 bases between them. CDR3: CASSLEQGGGYTF. The CDR3 coding sequence is TGCGCCAGCAGCTTGGAGCAGGGAGGTGGCTACACCTTC.

A single count supports this clone. This chain joins TRBV30 and TRBJ1-1; tentatively, D is TRBD1 (5 bases). The CDR3 consists of 12 residues. The germline V gene encodes CDR1 GTSNPN and CDR2 SVGIG (reference sequence). V lost 2 bases and J lost 5, with 9 bases in between. The CDR3 bases are TGTGCCTGGAGTCGGGAGGGGACTGAAGCTTTCTTT. It translates to CAWSREGTEAFF.

J is TRBJ2-1 and V is TRBV11-2, with D tentatively TRBD2 (6 bases). Trimming removed 5 bases from V and 7 bases from J, with 12 bases in between. The germline CDR1 and CDR2 sequences are SGHAT and FQNNGV. CDR3 length: 13 amino acids. CDR3 region: CASSPAGLNEQFF. The CDR3 DNA is TGTGCCAGCAGCCCCGCGGGATTGAATGAGCAGTTCTTC.

The chain has TRBV7-2 and TRBJ1-2, with D maybe TRBD1 (6 bases). V was pared by 3 bases and J by 6 bases, with 14 bases between. The CDR3 has 14 residues. The germline V gene has CDR1 SGHTA and CDR2 FQGNSA. CDR3 in DNA: TGTGCCAGCAGCTTGGCACAGGGAGGGGATGGCTACACCTTC. This encodes CASSLAQGGDGYTF.

This clone was seen more than once but under ten times. The chain is built from TRBV19 and TRBJ1-5; 7 positions agree with TRBD1. Germline-derived CDR1 and CDR2 are LNHDA and SQIVND (reference sequence). V lost 9 bases, J lost 4 bases, and 18 bases stayed unmatched. This CDR3 region has 17 residues. The chain's CDR3 is CASLLQGQEFPNQPQHF. The CDR3 nucleotides read TGTGCCAGCCTGTTACAGGGGCAGGAATTCCCGAATCAGCCCCAGCATTTT.

The J gene is TRBJ1-2, the V gene TRBV10-3; 9 bases match TRBD1. V lost 8 bases, J lost 3 bases, and 7 bases stayed unmatched. The CDR3 spans 14 residues. Germline loops: CDR1 ENHRY, CDR2 SYGVKD. The CDR3 DNA reads TGTGCCATCGGGGGGACAGGGAGCTACTATGGCTACACCTTC. This translates into CAIGGTGSYYGYTF.

The chain has TRBV28 and TRBJ1-5; D is perhaps TRBD1 (6 bases). Per germline, CDR1 MDHEN and CDR2 SYDVKM. V dropped 3 bases and J dropped 4 bases, with 10 bases sitting between them. The CDR3 is 14 amino acids. The CDR3 protein is CASSFQGINQPQHF. The CDR3 DNA sequence: TGTGCCAGCAGTTTTCAGGGGATTAATCAGCCCCAGCATTTT.

This chain uses TRBV30 with TRBJ1-5, with TRBD1 identical over 9 bases. Trimming took 0 bases from V and 3 from J; bases not matched to a gene: 6. Germline V lookup: CDR1 GTSNPN, CDR2 SVGIG (reference sequence). The CDR3 is 16 residues long. The CDR3 nucleotides are TGTGCCTGGAGTGTAAAAACAGGGGGCCCCAATCAGCCCCAGCATTTT. Translating it yields CAWSVKTGGPNQPQHF.

This chain uses TRBV9 with TRBJ1-2; no reliable D call. V dropped 1 base and J dropped 3 bases, with 10 bases sitting between them. The CDR3 is 14 residues long. Germline CDR1 and CDR2: SGDLS and YYNGEE. CDR3 DNA: TGTGCCAGCAGCGTATTAGGGAGGGACTATGGCTACACCTTC. This codes for CASSVLGRDYGYTF.

The V call is TRBV3-1 (or the pseudogene TRBV3-2), the J call TRBJ1-2; D is ambiguous. Germline loops: CDR1 LGHDT, CDR2 YNNKEL (reference sequence). V lost 4 bases to trimming and J lost 2 bases, with 14 bases between them. The CDR3 consists of 15 residues. CDR3 residues: CASSPPGDSNYGYTF. The CDR3 bases are TGTGCCAGCAGCCCGCCCGGTGATTCAAACTATGGCTACACCTTC.